This record concerns one T cell receptor (beta chain) sequence. These data originate in a study of blood T cell repertoires in COVID-19. Study in general: Donors in the United States, Italy and Spain gave samples during acute or convalescent COVID-19.

Recruits, aged roughly 18 to 90 years, lived in 20 to 30 US areas. Cohort 3 recovered donors had two negative PCRs, clearance, or symptom resolution. Profiled with immunoSEQ multiplex PCR; TCRdb holds only in-frame clones, not every one. The data show under 150,000 clones, around four fifths seen once. V shed 5 bases, J shed 7 bases, and the junction held 8 bases outside the gene matches. The CDR3 totals 15 residues. In germline, CDR1 is MNHEY, CDR2 SMNVEV (reference sequence). The sequenced sample consisted of PBMCs or T cells enriched from blood (not recorded which). This receptor was obtained from a woman aged 40 to 49 who had recovered from COVID-19. The chain couples TRBV27 to TRBJ2-1, with 10 bases identical to TRBD2. The CDR3 region has the DNA TGTGCCAGCAGTGGGTATAGCGGGGGGCTAAATGAGCAGTTCTTC. Translating it yields CASSGYSGGLNEQFF.